One sample yielded the 2 T cell receptor beta chains listed below, sequenced in a study of blood T cell repertoires in COVID-19. TCRdb keeps only in-frame clones here, not all; method: immunoSEQ multiplex PCR. This repertoire shows about 59,000 clones, approximately 82% found once; its top ten account for roughly an eighth. Sequenced sample: peripheral blood. Receptors originate from a man older than 75 with acute or convalescent COVID-19.

The chain joins TRBV4-1 to TRBJ2-1; 14 bases agree with TRBD2. V was pared by 4 bases and J by 7 bases, with 0 bases of the junction left unmatched. The CDR3 runs 14 residues. The germline V gene has CDR1 MGHRA and CDR2 YSYEKL. CDR3 nucleotide sequence: TGCGCCAGCAGCCGGACTAGCGGGAGGAATGAGCAGTTCTTC. It codes for CASSRTSGRNEQFF.

The rearrangement uses TRBV10-2 and TRBJ1-6; a possible D gene is TRBD1 (5 bases). The CDR3 has 16 amino acids. Trimming stripped 3 bases from V and 7 bases from J, with 16 bases between. Per the germline V gene, CDR1 is WSHSY and CDR2 is SAAADI. The CDR3 here is CASSDRSGTLNSPLHF. The CDR3 region has the DNA TGCGCCAGCAGTGATCGGTCAGGGACTCTCAATTCACCCCTCCACTTT.